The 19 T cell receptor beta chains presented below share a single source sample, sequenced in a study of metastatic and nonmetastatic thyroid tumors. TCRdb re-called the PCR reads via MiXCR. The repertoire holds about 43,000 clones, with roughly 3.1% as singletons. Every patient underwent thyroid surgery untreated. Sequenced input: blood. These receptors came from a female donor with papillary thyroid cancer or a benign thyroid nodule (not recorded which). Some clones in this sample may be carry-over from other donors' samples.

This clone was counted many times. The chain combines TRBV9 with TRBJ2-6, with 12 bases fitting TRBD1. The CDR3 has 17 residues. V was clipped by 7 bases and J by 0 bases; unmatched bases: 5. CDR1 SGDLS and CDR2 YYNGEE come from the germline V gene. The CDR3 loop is CASCRDRGPSGANVLTF. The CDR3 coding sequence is TGTGCCAGCTGCCGGGACAGGGGGCCCTCTGGGGCCAACGTCCTGACTTTC.

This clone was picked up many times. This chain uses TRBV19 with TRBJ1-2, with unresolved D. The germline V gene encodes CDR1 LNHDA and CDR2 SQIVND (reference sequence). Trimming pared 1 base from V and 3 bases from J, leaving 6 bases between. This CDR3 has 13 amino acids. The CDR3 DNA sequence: TGTGCCAGTAGTATAGGGAGCGACTATGGCTACACCTTC. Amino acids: CASSIGSDYGYTF.

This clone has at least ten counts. CDR3 amino acids: CASSLEGQPSYGYTF. DNA for the CDR3: TGCGCCAGCAGCTTGGAGGGACAGCCTAGCTATGGCTACACCTTC. The chain recombines TRBV5-1 with TRBJ1-2, with 7 bases matching TRBD1. Germline CDR1 is SGHRS and CDR2 is YFSETQ. The CDR3 runs 15 residues. The junction had 6 bases not matched to a gene; V was cut back by 0 bases and J by 4 bases. Combining the CDR3 with reference TRBV5-1 and TRBJ1-2 gives the whole variable domain KAGVTQTPRYLIKTRGQQVTLSCSPISGHRSVSWYQQTPGQGLQFLFEYFSETQRNKGNFPGRFSGRQFSNSRSEMNVSTLELGDSALYLCASSLEGQPSYGYTFGSGTRLTVV.

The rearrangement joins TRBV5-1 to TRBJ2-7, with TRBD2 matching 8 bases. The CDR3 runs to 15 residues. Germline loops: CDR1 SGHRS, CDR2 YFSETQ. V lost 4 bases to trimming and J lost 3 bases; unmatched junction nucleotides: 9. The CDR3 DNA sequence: TGCGCCAGCAGCCACCCTGAGCGGGAGCGCTACGAGCAGTACTTC. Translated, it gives CASSHPERERYEQYF.

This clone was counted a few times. CDR3 residues: CASSGQGGAGNTIYF. In DNA, the CDR3 is TGTGCCAGCAGTGGACAGGGAGGAGCTGGAAACACCATATATTTT. The gene calls are TRBV27 and TRBJ1-3; 8 nucleotides match TRBD1. V dropped 5 bases and J dropped 2; count of bases not matched to a gene: 5. Per germline, CDR1 MNHEY and CDR2 SMNVEV (reference sequence). CDR3 length: 15 amino acids.

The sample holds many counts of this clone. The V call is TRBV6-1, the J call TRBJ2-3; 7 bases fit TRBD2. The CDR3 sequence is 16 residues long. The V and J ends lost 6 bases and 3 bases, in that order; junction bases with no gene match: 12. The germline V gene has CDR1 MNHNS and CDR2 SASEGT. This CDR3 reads CASSRTGGSTTDTQYF. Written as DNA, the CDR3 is TGTGCCAGCAGCCGAACGGGCGGGAGTACGACAGATACGCAGTATTTT.

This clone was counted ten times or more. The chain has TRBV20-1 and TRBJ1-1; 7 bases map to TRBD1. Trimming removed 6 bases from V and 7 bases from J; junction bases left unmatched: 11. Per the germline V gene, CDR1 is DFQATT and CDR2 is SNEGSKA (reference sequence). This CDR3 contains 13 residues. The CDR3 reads CSAPLGQFLEAFF. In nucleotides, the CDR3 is TGCAGTGCCCCCCTGGGACAGTTTCTTGAAGCTTTCTTT.

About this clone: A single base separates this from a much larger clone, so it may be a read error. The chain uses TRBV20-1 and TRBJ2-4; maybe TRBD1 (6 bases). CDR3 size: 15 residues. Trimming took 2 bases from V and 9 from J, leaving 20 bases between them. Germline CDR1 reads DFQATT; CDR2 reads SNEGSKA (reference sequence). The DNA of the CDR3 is TGCAGTGCTAGAATCACCTCGCAGGGGCAAACCATTCAGTACTTC. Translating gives CSARITSQGQTIQYF.

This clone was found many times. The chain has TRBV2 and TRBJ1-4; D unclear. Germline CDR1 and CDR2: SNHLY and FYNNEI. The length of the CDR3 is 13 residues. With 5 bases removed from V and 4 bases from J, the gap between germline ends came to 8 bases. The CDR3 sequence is CASSPEVNEKLFF. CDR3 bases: TGTGCCAGCAGTCCCGAGGTTAATGAAAAACTGTTTTTT.

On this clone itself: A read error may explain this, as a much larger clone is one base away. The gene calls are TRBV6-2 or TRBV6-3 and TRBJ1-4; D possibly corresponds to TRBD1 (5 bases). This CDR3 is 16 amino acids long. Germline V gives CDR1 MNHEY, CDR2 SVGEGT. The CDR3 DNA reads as TGTGCCAGTAGTTATGGGACGGGAGCAACTAATGAAAAACTGTTTTTT. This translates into CASSYGTGATNEKLFF.

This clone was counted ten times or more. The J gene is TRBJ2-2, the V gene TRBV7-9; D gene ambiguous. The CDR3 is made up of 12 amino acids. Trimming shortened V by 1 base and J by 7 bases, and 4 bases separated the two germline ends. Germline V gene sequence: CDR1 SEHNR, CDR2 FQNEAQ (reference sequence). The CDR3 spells CASSLENGELFF. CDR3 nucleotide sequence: TGTGCCAGCAGCTTAGAAAACGGGGAGCTGTTTTTT.

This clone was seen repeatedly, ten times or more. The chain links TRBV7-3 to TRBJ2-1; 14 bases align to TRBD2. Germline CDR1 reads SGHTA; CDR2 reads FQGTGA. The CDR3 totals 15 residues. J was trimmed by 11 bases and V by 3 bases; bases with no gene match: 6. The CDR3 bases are TGTGCCAGCAGCTTCGGGACTAGCGGGAGAATGCAGCAGTTCTTC. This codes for CASSFGTSGRMQQFF.

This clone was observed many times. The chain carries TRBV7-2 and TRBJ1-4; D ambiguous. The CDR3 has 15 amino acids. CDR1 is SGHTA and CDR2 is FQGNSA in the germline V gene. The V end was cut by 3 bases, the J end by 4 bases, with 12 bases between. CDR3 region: CASSLVGRSNEKLFF. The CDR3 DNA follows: TGTGCCAGCAGCTTGGTCGGGCGGAGTAATGAAAAACTGTTTTTT.

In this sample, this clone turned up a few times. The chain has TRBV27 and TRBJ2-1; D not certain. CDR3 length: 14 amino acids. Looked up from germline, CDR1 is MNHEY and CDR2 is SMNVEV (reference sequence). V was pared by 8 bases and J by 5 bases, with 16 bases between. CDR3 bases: TGTGCCAGCCGCTTAGGGCCAAGTAACAATGAGCAGTTCTTC. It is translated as CASRLGPSNNEQFF.

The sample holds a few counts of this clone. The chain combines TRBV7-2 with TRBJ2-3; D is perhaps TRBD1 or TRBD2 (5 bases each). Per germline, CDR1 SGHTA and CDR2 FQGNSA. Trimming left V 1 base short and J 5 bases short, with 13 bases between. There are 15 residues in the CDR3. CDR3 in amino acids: CASSLEGTRGDTQYF. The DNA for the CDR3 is TGTGCCAGCAGCTTAGAAGGGACCAGAGGAGATACGCAGTATTTT.

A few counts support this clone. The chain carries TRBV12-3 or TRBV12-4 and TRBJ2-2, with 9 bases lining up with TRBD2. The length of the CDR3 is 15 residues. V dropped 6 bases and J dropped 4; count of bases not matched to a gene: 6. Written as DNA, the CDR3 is TGTGCCAGCAGAGGCGGGAGGGCCGGCACCGGGGAGCTGTTTTTT. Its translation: CASRGGRAGTGELFF.

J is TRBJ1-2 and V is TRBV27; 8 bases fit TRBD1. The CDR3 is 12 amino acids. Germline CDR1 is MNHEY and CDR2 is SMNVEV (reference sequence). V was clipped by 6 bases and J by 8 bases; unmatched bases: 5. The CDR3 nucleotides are TGTGCCAGCAGCTGGGACAGGTCGGGCTACACCTTC. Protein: CASSWDRSGYTF.

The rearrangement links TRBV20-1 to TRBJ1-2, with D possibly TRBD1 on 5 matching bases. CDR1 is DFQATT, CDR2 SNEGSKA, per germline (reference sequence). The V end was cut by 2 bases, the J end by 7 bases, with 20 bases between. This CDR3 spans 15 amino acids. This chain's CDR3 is CSARRDAGGDSGYTF. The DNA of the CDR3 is TGCAGTGCTAGACGGGATGCTGGAGGGGATTCTGGCTACACCTTC.

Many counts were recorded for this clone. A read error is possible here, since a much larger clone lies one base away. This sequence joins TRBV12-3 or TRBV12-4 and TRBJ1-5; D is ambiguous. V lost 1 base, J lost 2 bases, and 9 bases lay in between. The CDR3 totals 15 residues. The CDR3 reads CASSLGWLGNQPQHF. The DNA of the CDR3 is TGTGCCAGCAGTTTAGGGTGGTTGGGCAATCAGCCCCAGCATTTT.